This section outlines one T cell receptor (beta chain) sequence together with its context. These data come from a study of blood T cell repertoires in COVID-19. Study at large: The samples span acute and convalescent COVID-19 from the United States, Italy and Spain. T cells, B-cell-depleted T cells, or PBMCs provided the cDNA or gDNA that served as material.

Per the authors' pipeline: Estimation of nucleated cell counts was performed using reference gene primer amplification. Repertoires were generated with immunoSEQ multiplex PCR, while TCRdb's copy carries only in-frame clones and drops some. V, J and clone size derive from that table, while D and trimming were established from the DNA sequence. This sample has more than 200,000 clones, with about nine tenths found just once. Sample: peripheral blood. The TCR originated in a woman aged 60-75 years with acute or convalescent COVID-19.

CDR3 amino acids: CAWSLSYNQPQHF. CDR3 sequence (DNA): TGTGCCTGGAGTCTGAGTTACAATCAGCCCCAGCATTTT. V is TRBV30 and J is TRBJ1-5; D not resolved. The CDR3 is made up of 13 amino acids. Germline CDR1 and CDR2: GTSNPN and SVGIG (reference sequence). Trimming cost V 2 bases and J 3 bases, with 8 bases left between them.